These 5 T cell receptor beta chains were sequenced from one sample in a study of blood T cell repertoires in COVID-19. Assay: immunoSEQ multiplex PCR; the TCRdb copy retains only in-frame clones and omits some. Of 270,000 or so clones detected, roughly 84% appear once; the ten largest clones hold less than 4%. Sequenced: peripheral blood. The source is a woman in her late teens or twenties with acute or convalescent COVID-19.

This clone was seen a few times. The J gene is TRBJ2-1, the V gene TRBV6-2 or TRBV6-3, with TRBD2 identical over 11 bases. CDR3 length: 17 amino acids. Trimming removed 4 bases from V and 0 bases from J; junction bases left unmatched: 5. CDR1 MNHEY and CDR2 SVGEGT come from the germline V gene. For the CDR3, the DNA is TGTGCCAGCAGTTGGGGACTAGCGGCAAGCTCCTACAATGAGCAGTTCTTC. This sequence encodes CASSWGLAASSYNEQFF.

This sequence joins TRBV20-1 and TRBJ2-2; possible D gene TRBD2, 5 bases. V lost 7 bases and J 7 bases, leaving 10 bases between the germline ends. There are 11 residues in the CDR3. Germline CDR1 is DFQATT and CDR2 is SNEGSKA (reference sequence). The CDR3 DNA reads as TGCAGTGTGAGGGCGGACGGGGAGCTGTTTTTT. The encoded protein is CSVRADGELFF.

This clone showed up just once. In DNA form, the CDR3 reads TGTGCCAGCAGTTTATGGCAGGGGAGCCTAAATAATTCACCCCTCCACTTT. Protein sequence: CASSLWQGSLNNSPLHF. The chain is built from TRBV28 and TRBJ1-6; possible D gene TRBD1, 6 bases. Germline V gene data show CDR1 as MDHEN and CDR2 as SYDVKM. V was pared by 0 bases and J by 5 bases, with 14 bases between. The CDR3 is 17 residues long.

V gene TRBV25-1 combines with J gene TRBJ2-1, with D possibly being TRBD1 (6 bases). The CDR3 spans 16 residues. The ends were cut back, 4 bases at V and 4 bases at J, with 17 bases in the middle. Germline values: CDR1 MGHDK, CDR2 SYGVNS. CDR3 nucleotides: TGTGCCAGCAGTGCAGTTCTGGGGACACAATACAATGAGCAGTTCTTC. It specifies CASSAVLGTQYNEQFF. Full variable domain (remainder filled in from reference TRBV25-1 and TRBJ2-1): EADIYQTPRYLVIGTGKKITLECSQTMGHDKMYWYQQDPGMELHLIHYSYGVNSTEKGDLSSESTVSRIRTEHFPLTLESARPSHTSQYLCASSAVLGTQYNEQFFGPGTRLTVL.

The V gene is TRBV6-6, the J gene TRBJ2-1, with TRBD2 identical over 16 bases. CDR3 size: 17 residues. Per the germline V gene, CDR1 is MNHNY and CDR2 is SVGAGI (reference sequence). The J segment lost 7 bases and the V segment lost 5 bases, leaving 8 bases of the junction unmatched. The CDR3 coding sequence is TGTGCCAGCAGTCTCGGAACGGGACTAGCGGGAGGGAATGAGCAGTTCTTC. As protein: CASSLGTGLAGGNEQFF.